The entry below gives a single T cell receptor (beta chain) sequence along with its context. Its antigen is undetermined. The data were obtained in a study of T-cell memory formation after mild COVID-19. Overall study results and limits: Clones that contracted from day 15 to 85 were balanced CD4/CD8, while later expanders leaned CD4+.

TCRdb re-derived calls from the 5' RACE reads in MiXCR, one entry per CDR3 protein. The sample contains 350,000 to 500,000 distinct CDR3 sequences, approximately 20% of which appear only once. The CDR3 is 16 residues long. Trimming removed 3 bases from V and 1 base from J; junction bases left unmatched: 8. The chain uses TRBV12-3 or TRBV12-4 and TRBJ1-1; the match to TRBD1 covers 7 bases. The source is an adult woman who had mild COVID-19 (a few samples of this study predate the infection). Cell type and time point are not known. The material sequenced was PBMCs or a T cell subset sorted from them (not recorded which). The CDR3 loop reads CASSLSRTGANTEAFF. DNA of the CDR3: TGTGCCAGCAGTTTGAGCAGGACAGGCGCGAACACTGAAGCTTTCTTT.